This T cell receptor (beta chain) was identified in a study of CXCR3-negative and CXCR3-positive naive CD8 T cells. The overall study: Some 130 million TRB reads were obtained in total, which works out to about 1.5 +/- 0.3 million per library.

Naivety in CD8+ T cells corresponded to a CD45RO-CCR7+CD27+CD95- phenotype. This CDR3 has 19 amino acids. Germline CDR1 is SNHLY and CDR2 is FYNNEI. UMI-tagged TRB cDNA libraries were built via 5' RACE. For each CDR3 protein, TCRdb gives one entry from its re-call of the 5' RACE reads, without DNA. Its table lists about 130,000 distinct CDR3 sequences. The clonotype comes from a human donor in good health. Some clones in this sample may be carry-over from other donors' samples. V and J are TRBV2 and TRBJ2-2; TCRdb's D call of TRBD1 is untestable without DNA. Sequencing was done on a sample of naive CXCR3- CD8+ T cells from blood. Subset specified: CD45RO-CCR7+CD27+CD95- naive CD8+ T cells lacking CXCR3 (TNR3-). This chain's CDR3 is CASRKGGGARDTNTGELFF.